This passage covers 8 T cell receptor beta chains from one sample sequenced in a study of prognosis after radiotherapy for stage I lung cancer (dated by TCRdb to the early 2020s). Sequencing relied on an Illumina HiSeq 3000. Two rounds of multiplex PCR were performed to amplify the TCR beta CDR3 region from genomic DNA. The first PCR round used primers specific to each TRBV and TRBJ gene, with sequences filed in Chinese patent CN105087789A. Using fastp at Q25 and MiXCR, TCRdb reprocessed the public reads and kept productive beta chains. CDR3 protein duplicates are merged, each entry listing the most common genes and DNA. For this sample the table gives over 10,000 distinct CDR3 sequences, of which around 50% were detected only once. Around a quarter of the sample is held by the ten biggest clonotypes. The sequencing here drew on PBMCs, taken before or after stereotactic body radiation therapy (not recorded which). Every receptor here comes from a donor aged 50 or older with non-small cell lung cancer.

In this sample, this clonotype turned up many times. The gene calls are TRBV27 and TRBJ1-4; D remains unclear. Germline-derived CDR1 and CDR2 are MNHEY and SMNVEV (reference sequence). The CDR3 is made up of 13 amino acids. Trimming removed 4 bases at V and 8 bases at J, with 11 bases between. The DNA of the CDR3 is TGTGCCAGCAGTTCAGGTGACCGGGAAAAACTGTTTTTT. Protein: CASSSGDREKLFF.

This clonotype appeared many times. The chain links TRBV7-8 to TRBJ2-7; D might be TRBD2 (6 bases). The CDR3 totals 14 residues. Germline V gene data show CDR1 as SGHVS and CDR2 as FQNEAQ. Deletions cut 5 bases from V and 2 bases from J, with 13 bases between. The CDR3 DNA reads TGTGCCAGCAGCCGGACGGGGGTTGCCTACGAGCAGTACTTC. This encodes CASSRTGVAYEQYF.

The chain has TRBV24-1 and TRBJ2-2; perhaps TRBD1 as D (5 bases). CDR3 size: 15 residues. Trimming cost V 0 bases and J 3 bases, with 7 bases left between them. CDR1 KGHDR and CDR2 SFDVKD come from the germline V gene. This chain's CDR3 is CATSDLQGHTGELFF. The CDR3, as DNA: TGTGCCACCAGTGATTTGCAGGGCCACACCGGGGAGCTGTTTTTT.

This clonotype is termed medium-sized (0.01 to 0.1%). The chain recombines TRBV6-1 with TRBJ1-2; a weak D match, TRBD1 (5 bases). Per germline, CDR1 MNHNS and CDR2 SASEGT. The CDR3 contains 16 residues. Trimming cost V 1 base and J 4 bases, with 16 bases left between them. The CDR3 DNA reads as TGTGCCAGCAGTGAAGAAATCGGTCTGGGACCCTATGGCTACACCTTC. As protein: CASSEEIGLGPYGYTF.

The chain joins TRBV28 to TRBJ2-1; D remains ambiguous. Germline V lookup: CDR1 MDHEN, CDR2 SYDVKM. There are 14 residues in the CDR3. The V gene lost 6 bases and the J gene lost 3 bases, with 12 bases spanning the gap. In DNA form, the CDR3 reads TGTGCCAGCAGCCCCTTAAGCGACTACAATGAGCAGTTCTTC. This translates into CASSPLSDYNEQFF.

The chain carries TRBV9 and TRBJ1-1; D gene uncertain. CDR3 length: 15 residues. The germline V and J ends were trimmed by 0 bases and 1 base, with 10 bases remaining between them. Germline CDR1 is SGDLS and CDR2 is YYNGEE. CDR3 nucleotide sequence: TGTGCCAGCAGCGTAGTGGGTTCCAGGAACACTGAAGCTTTCTTT. This encodes CASSVVGSRNTEAFF. Complete variable domain (other parts from reference TRBV9 and TRBJ1-1): DSGVTQTPKHLITATGQRVTLRCSPRSGDLSVYWYQQSLDQGLQFLIQYYNGEERAKGNILERFSAQQFPDLHSELNLSSLELGDSALYFCASSVVGSRNTEAFFGQGTRLTVV.

The gene calls are TRBV6-5 and TRBJ2-2, with 9 bases fitting TRBD1. Per germline, CDR1 MNHEY and CDR2 SVGAGI. CDR3 length equals 14 residues. The V segment lost 4 bases and the J segment 11 bases; nucleotides outside the gene matches: 8. The CDR3 DNA is TGTGCCAGCAGTTCACAGGGGGCAGGGTCCGAGCTGTTTTTT. Amino acid sequence: CASSSQGAGSELFF.

Concerning this clonotype: A far larger clone is a single base away, which makes a read error likely. The chain recombines TRBV6-6 with TRBJ2-2; 9 nucleotides line up with TRBD2. CDR1 and CDR2 (germline): MNHNY, SVGAGI (reference sequence). The CDR3 extends over 17 amino acids. The CDR3: CASSYLGTSTGTGDLFF. CDR3 nucleotides: TGTGCCAGCAGTTACTTAGGGACTAGCACGGGCACCGGGGATCTGTTTTTT.